These 14 T cell receptor beta chains came from one sample sequenced in a study of regulatory T cells in long-lasting Graves disease. Sequencing libraries for TCR beta were prepared with iRepertoire HTBI primers and Arm-PCR of CDR3 regions. TCRdb re-called the multiplex PCR reads with MiXCR, one entry per CDR3 protein. The profile shows around 450,000 distinct CDR3 sequences, roughly 21% of them singletons. Time point in this sample: persistent/refractory GD, antithyroid drugs over 5 years with positive TRAb. With RNA extracted from PBMCs as input, the TCR library was made. The material was peripheral blood mononuclear cells (PBMCs), obtained when the disease was refractory, from a patient treated with antithyroid drugs. The receptors here all came from a female donor with Graves disease.

A word on this clonotype: Being one base from a much bigger clone, this may be a read error. The chain uses TRBV3-1 and TRBJ2-5; 7 bases agree with TRBD2. V lost 0 bases, J lost 5 bases, and 9 bases stayed unmatched. There are 16 residues in the CDR3. CDR1 is LGHDT and CDR2 is YNNKEL in the germline V gene (reference sequence). The CDR3 DNA follows: TGTGCCAGCAGCCAAGATCCGCGCGGGAGTGGGGAGACCCAGTACTTC. This translates into CASSQDPRGSGETQYF.

In its sample, this clonotype was seen a few times. The CDR3 sequence is CASSAGTATDTQYF. The CDR3 nucleotides read TGCGCCAGCAGCGCCGGGACAGCAACAGATACGCAGTATTTT. The chain carries TRBV5-1 and TRBJ2-3, with 7 nucleotides matching TRBD1. The CDR3 is 14 residues long. Germline trimming cut 4 bases from V and 3 bases from J; bases unmatched to any gene: 5. Germline V CDR1 and CDR2: SGHRS, YFSETQ. Looking up the rest from reference TRBV5-1 and TRBJ2-3 gives the full variable domain: KAGVTQTPRYLIKTRGQQVTLSCSPISGHRSVSWYQQTPGQGLQFLFEYFSETQRNKGNFPGRFSGRQFSNSRSEMNVSTLELGDSALYLCASSAGTATDTQYFGPGTRLTVL.

This clonotype has at least ten counts. This chain joins TRBV27 and TRBJ1-5, with D perhaps TRBD1 (5 bases). Germline V gives CDR1 MNHEY, CDR2 SMNVEV (reference sequence). CDR3 length equals 13 residues. Trimming removed 4 bases at V and 6 bases at J, with 10 bases between. The CDR3 loop reads CASSSGASQPQHF. CDR3 sequence (DNA): TGTGCCAGCAGTTCCGGGGCAAGTCAGCCCCAGCATTTT.

This clonotype appeared a few times. The chain joins TRBV7-9 to TRBJ2-5; 8 positions agree with TRBD1. The CDR3 runs 15 residues. Germline CDR1 is SEHNR and CDR2 is FQNEAQ (reference sequence). Germline trimming cut 5 bases from V and 4 bases from J; bases unmatched to any gene: 9. This CDR3 reads CASSQRQGARETQYF. The CDR3 region has the DNA TGTGCCAGCAGCCAACGCCAGGGGGCCCGAGAGACCCAGTACTTC.

This clonotype occurred a few times. The chain links TRBV28 to TRBJ2-1; D remains unclear. Germline loops: CDR1 MDHEN, CDR2 SYDVKM. V was pared by 6 bases and J by 1 base, with 10 bases between. The CDR3 totals 14 residues. CDR3 sequence: CASRLSISYNEQFF. The CDR3, as DNA: TGTGCCAGCAGACTTAGCATTTCCTACAATGAGCAGTTCTTC.

The table lists this clonotype with many counts. The chain has TRBV20-1 and TRBJ1-6; TRBD1 matches 7 bases. The V and J ends lost 1 base and 9 bases, in that order; junction bases with no gene match: 6. The germline CDR1 and CDR2 sequences are DFQATT and SNEGSKA (reference sequence). There are 14 residues in the CDR3. The DNA for the CDR3 is TGCAGTGCTAGAGGCCAGGGGGGGAGTTCACCCCTCCACTTT. This encodes CSARGQGGSSPLHF.

This clonotype was detected only a few times. The rearrangement joins TRBV5-1 to TRBJ1-4; tentatively, D is TRBD1 (6 bases). CDR3 length: 15 residues. Germline V gene sequence: CDR1 SGHRS, CDR2 YFSETQ. V was pared by 2 bases and J by 1 base, with 9 bases between. CDR3: CASSFSGETNEKLFF. The CDR3 DNA follows: TGCGCCAGCAGCTTTTCAGGGGAAACTAATGAAAAACTGTTTTTT.

This chain connects TRBV5-5 to TRBJ2-2; 8 nucleotides align to TRBD2. After removal of 4 bases from V and 6 bases from J, the junction contained 5 bases not matched to a gene. Germline V CDR1 and CDR2: SGHKS, YYEKEE (reference sequence). This CDR3 has 14 residues. CDR3 bases: TGTGCCAGCAGCCTCCAGGGACTAGCCGGGGAGCTGTTTTTT. Its translation: CASSLQGLAGELFF.

This clonotype was observed a handful of times. The rearrangement joins TRBV11-3 to TRBJ2-2; no reliable D call. Germline CDR1 SGHNT, CDR2 YENEEA. CDR3 length: 13 residues. The V end was cut by 1 base, the J end by 6 bases, with 6 bases between. The DNA for the CDR3 is TGTGCCAGCAGCTTAGTGCGCCCCGGGGAGCTGTTTTTT. It encodes CASSLVRPGELFF.

This clonotype was counted at least ten times. J is TRBJ2-7 and V is TRBV7-8; D call uncertain. The germline V and J ends were trimmed by 1 base and 2 bases, with 12 bases remaining between them. CDR1 SGHVS and CDR2 FQNEAQ come from the germline V gene. The CDR3 loop spans 15 amino acids. Here the CDR3 DNA reads TGTGCCAGCAGCTTAGGAATCACCTTAACCTACGAGCAGTACTTC. Amino acid sequence: CASSLGITLTYEQYF. The full variable domain, completed using reference TRBV7-8 and TRBJ2-7, is GAGVSQSPRYKVAKRGQDVALRCDPISGHVSLFWYQQALGQGPEFLTYFQNEAQLDKSGLPSDRFFAERPEGSVSTLKIQRTQQEDSAVYLCASSLGITLTYEQYFGPGTRLTVT.

This clonotype was recorded many times. The rearrangement links TRBV7-2 to TRBJ1-2; no firm D call. CDR3 length: 16 amino acids. V gave up 1 base and J gave up 8 bases, with 20 bases separating them. Germline CDR1 and CDR2: SGHTA and FQGNSA. This CDR3 reads CASSLGSGPPTIGYTF. CDR3 DNA: TGTGCCAGCAGCTTAGGGAGCGGGCCTCCTACTATCGGCTACACCTTC.

The table lists this clonotype with many counts. V is TRBV28 and J is TRBJ2-5; 10 nucleotides agree with TRBD2. J lost 4 bases, V lost 5 bases, and 13 bases had no gene match. CDR3 size: 17 residues. CDR1 is MDHEN and CDR2 is SYDVKM in the germline V gene. For the CDR3, the DNA is TGTGCCAGCAGTCCCTTGGAGCGGGGGGGCCGAGGAGAGACCCAGTACTTC. It is translated as CASSPLERGGRGETQYF.

Ten or more counts support this clonotype. V usage is TRBV12-3 or TRBV12-4 and J usage is TRBJ2-5; TRBD2 agrees at 12 bases. Trimming cost V 4 bases and J 5 bases; bases outside gene matches: 11. This CDR3 contains 17 residues. Here the CDR3 DNA reads TGTGCCAGCAGTTCGCTAGCGGGAGGGCCCCCATCGGAGACCCAGTACTTC. Translating it yields CASSSLAGGPPSETQYF.

This clonotype has only a few counts. The genes are TRBV4-3 and TRBJ1-2; D not certain. Germline lookup yields CDR1 LGHNA and CDR2 YSLEER. The CDR3 spans 14 residues. The V gene lost 0 bases and the J gene lost 2 bases, with 7 bases spanning the gap. CDR3 DNA sequence: TGCGCCAGCAGCCAAGATGTGGGGAACTATGGCTACACCTTC. As protein: CASSQDVGNYGYTF.